These 12 T cell receptor beta chains were sequenced from one sample in a study of glioma-infiltrating T cells. Using RNA template, CDR3s of TCR alpha and beta were amplified with iRepertoire arm-PCR. One entry per CDR3 protein, called by TCRdb with MiXCR from the multiplex PCR reads. The sample records around 170,000 distinct CDR3 sequences, around 42% being singletons. Sequences were obtained from glioma tissue, nonneoplastic brain tissue, or PBMCs (not recorded which). All receptors come from a human donor with low-grade glioma or glioblastoma, undergoing nonglioma brain surgery, or in good health (not recorded which).

This clonotype was seen more than once but under ten times. The chain uses TRBV28 and TRBJ2-2; no clear D. This CDR3 contains 20 residues. Germline V gives CDR1 MDHEN, CDR2 SYDVKM. Trimming removed 6 bases at V and 0 bases at J, with 26 bases between. In DNA, the CDR3 is TGTGCCAGCAGCGTGGGAAAATGGTCCCCAAAAACCCCGAACACCGGGGAGCTGTTTTTT. It is translated as CASSVGKWSPKTPNTGELFF.

J is TRBJ2-1 and V is TRBV7-9; 8 bases fit TRBD1. V gave up 1 base and J gave up 8 bases; unmatched junction bases: 13. Germline V gene lookup returns CDR1 SEHNR and CDR2 FQNEAQ (reference sequence). The CDR3 runs to 17 residues. The CDR3 coding sequence is TGTGCCAGCAGCTTAGATGGGGCAGGGGGCCCATTGGATGAGCAGTTCTTC. Protein: CASSLDGAGGPLDEQFF.

The rearrangement links TRBV3-1 to TRBJ2-7; D is uncertain. CDR1 and CDR2 (germline): LGHDT, YNNKEL (reference sequence). Trimming left V 4 bases short and J 3 bases short, with 13 bases between. This CDR3 has 14 residues. The CDR3 loop reads CASSRCTLGYEQYF. The DNA of the CDR3 is TGTGCCAGCAGCCGATGTACCCTTGGCTACGAGCAGTACTTC.

V is TRBV28 and J is TRBJ2-3; a possible D gene is TRBD1 (6 bases). V lost 5 bases to trimming and J lost 7 bases, with 19 bases between them. Germline V gives CDR1 MDHEN, CDR2 SYDVKM. CDR3 length: 15 residues. The CDR3 coding sequence is TGTGCCAGCAGTCCGACAGGATTGAAAACATATACGCAGTATTTT. Protein: CASSPTGLKTYTQYF.

Turning to this clonotype: A junction end diverges from the germline sequence, so it may reflect a read error. The chain joins TRBV20-1 to TRBJ1-1; 7 bases map to TRBD1. Per germline, CDR1 DFQATT and CDR2 SNEGSKA (reference sequence). The CDR3 extends over 14 amino acids. The CDR3, as DNA: TGCAGTGATGCCCTACCCAGGGGGGACCCTGAAGATTTCTTT. The encoded protein is CSDALPRGDPEDFF.

This clonotype was seen at least ten times. This chain joins TRBV3-1 and TRBJ2-7; D might be TRBD1 or TRBD2, each matching 5 bases. This CDR3 has 12 residues. The germline V and J ends were trimmed by 4 bases and 7 bases, with 11 bases remaining between them. Looked up from germline, CDR1 is LGHDT and CDR2 is YNNKEL (reference sequence). CDR3 residues: CASSPPGREQYF. CDR3 nucleotide sequence: TGTGCCAGCAGCCCTCCGGGACGGGAGCAGTACTTC.

V gene TRBV19 combines with J gene TRBJ2-3; possible D gene TRBD1, 6 bases. Per germline, CDR1 LNHDA and CDR2 SQIVND (reference sequence). The CDR3 is made up of 16 amino acids. V shed 5 bases and J shed 2 bases, with 17 bases lying between them. Here the CDR3 DNA reads TGTGCCAGTAGTCCCGACGAAACAGGGCTCACAGATACGCAGTATTTT. It is translated as CASSPDETGLTDTQYF.

The chain couples TRBV12-3 or TRBV12-4 to TRBJ2-3, with 9 bases lining up with TRBD2. J gave up 3 bases and V 4 bases, and 11 bases lay outside the gene matches. This CDR3 region has 17 residues. The CDR3 loop is CASSSLTGTSITDTQYF. The DNA for the CDR3 is TGTGCCAGCAGTTCCCTGACCGGGACTAGCATTACAGATACGCAGTATTTT.

The chain recombines TRBV6-1 with TRBJ2-1; TRBD1 aligns across 9 bases. CDR3 size: 17 residues. The germline CDR1 and CDR2 sequences are MNHNS and SASEGT. V was clipped by 6 bases and J by 8 bases; unmatched bases: 17. CDR3 bases: TGTGCCAGCAGGGAGATGACCGGGACAGGGCAATTAGATGAGCAGTTCTTC. Its protein is CASREMTGTGQLDEQFF.

This clonotype was seen only a few times. This rearrangement joins TRBV20-1 to TRBJ2-1; D is unclear. The CDR3 is 14 residues long. The germline V and J ends were trimmed by 3 bases and 4 bases, with 13 bases remaining between them. Germline loops: CDR1 DFQATT, CDR2 SNEGSKA (reference sequence). The CDR3 DNA reads as TGCAGTGCTAGTTTGGGCGGCGTATACAATGAGCAGTTCTTC. Protein: CSASLGGVYNEQFF.

The genes are TRBV10-3 and TRBJ1-2; 12 positions agree with TRBD1. The CDR3 is 14 amino acids. V dropped 3 bases and J dropped 8; count of bases not matched to a gene: 4. The germline V gene encodes CDR1 ENHRY and CDR2 SYGVKD. The CDR3 spells CAISEGTGGWGYTF. The CDR3, as DNA: TGTGCCATCAGTGAAGGGACAGGGGGCTGGGGCTACACCTTC.

V gene TRBV19 combines with J gene TRBJ2-5, with D possibly matching TRBD2 (6 bases). This CDR3 region has 13 residues. Germline V gene lookup returns CDR1 LNHDA and CDR2 SQIVND (reference sequence). The ends were cut back, 1 base at V and 3 bases at J, with 6 bases in the middle. The CDR3 DNA follows: TGTGCCAGTAGTATAGCGGGAGAAGAGACCCAGTACTTC. It is translated as CASSIAGEETQYF. Full variable domain (missing parts from reference TRBV19 and TRBJ2-5): DGGITQSPKYLFRKEGQNVTLSCEQNLNHDAMYWYRQDPGQGLRLIYYSQIVNDFQKGDIAEGYSVSREKKESFPLTVTSAQKNPTAFYLCASSIAGEETQYFGPGTRLLVL.